The T cell receptor beta chain under discussion was sequenced for a study of cytotoxic CD8 clonotypes in ibrutinib-treated CLL. The CDR3 has 17 residues. V dropped 2 bases and J dropped 7; count of bases not matched to a gene: 9. Germline CDR1 SEHNR, CDR2 FQNEAQ (reference sequence). Assay used: immunoSEQ multiplex PCR; TCRdb lists only in-frame clones, some missing. The sample gives about 300,000 clones, roughly four fifths of which show up once; about 5% is in the top ten. This material consisted of PBMCs, taken at disease progression, from a patient treated with ibrutinib. The receptor was derived from a human donor with chronic lymphocytic leukemia. The chain has TRBV7-9 and TRBJ1-6, with 9 positions matching TRBD1. In nucleotides, the CDR3 is TGTGCCAGCAGCTTACGATACCCGGGACAGGGCAATTCACCCCTCCACTTT. Translating gives CASSLRYPGQGNSPLHF.